The sequence of this T cell receptor beta chain was determined in a study of blood T cell repertoires in COVID-19 (dated by TCRdb to 2020 to 2021). In terms of the full investigation: Samples covering the acute and convalescent phases of COVID-19 were provided by collaborators in the United States, Italy and Spain. The material from the prospective study consisted of cDNA or gDNA derived from T cells, B-cell-depleted T cells, or PBMCs. Subjects who had been exposed to COVID-19, were actively infected with it, or had recovered from it provided the deeply sampled blood TCRbeta repertoires that made up the dataset. The repertoires were made available in a free public database intended to serve as a resource for research on the immune response to SARS-CoV-2. Samples were obtained from the ongoing ImmuneRACE study (first 160 participants) and from 1,200 or so subjects provided by 6 global collaborators. A de-identified subject ID, COVID-19 status, age in years and sex were almost always included in the sample metadata. Where available, HLA class I and class II types were taken from metadata supplied by the sample provider and were not determined by assay-based typing. Beyond this particular receptor, the publication reports: Clinical and demographic metadata were provided uncurated, with the amount varying by source and participant.

About this clone: There is no known antigen for this receptor. Per-base qualities were not stored, and no clone one base away is much larger.

The immunoSEQ Assay, a bias-controlled multiplex PCR, was used to amplify TCRbeta CDR3 regions from genomic DNA. The paper's processing steps were these. Within the assay, amplification of reference gene primers was used to estimate how many nucleated cells each sample contained. To quantify the absolute abundance of each unique TCRbeta CDR3 rearrangement, sequence reads were collapsed and filtered. Productive Simpson clonality was computed per sample as the square root of Simpson's diversity index over productive rearrangements. The immuneACCESS repertoire file appears here via TCRdb, limited to in-frame rearrangements. These files lack a portion of the clones; in checked studies, under half of the deficit traces to unresolved V genes, and the cause of the others is not known. That table furnishes V, J and clone size, whereas the DNA furnished D and trimming. In all, the sample holds tens of thousands of clones, and approximately 80% of those were seen once. Clones ranked in the top ten supply just under 25% of the sample.

Each collaborating institution followed its own protocols to collect whole blood in K2EDTA tubes. For TCRbeta analysis, collaborator samples were shipped as frozen whole blood, as isolated PBMCs, or as DNA extracted from either sample type. Sequencing input: peripheral blood. The receptor was isolated from a man between 60 and 75 years old with acute or convalescent COVID-19.

The CDR3 amino acid sequence is: CSVGQNYGYTF. The DNA reads TGCAGCGTCGGACAGAACTATGGCTACACCTTC. The receptor chain draws on TRBV29-1 and TRBJ1-2; a weak D assignment points to TRBD1 (6 bases agree). V sheds 6 bases and J sheds 2 bases, leaving 7 bases between their ends. The CDR3 spans 11 residues, from the cysteine through the phenylalanine. Only the CDR3 portion is preserved as DNA: 33 bases, with reading frame beginning at the first base. The germline V gene gives CDR1 as SQVTM and CDR2 as ANQGSEA. The CDR3 plus the reference TRBV29-1 and TRBJ1-2 genes for the other parts give the full variable domain: SAVISQKPSRDICQRGTSLTIQCQVDSQVTMMFWYRQQPGQSLTLIATANQGSEATYESGFVIDKFPISRPNLTFSTLTVSNMSPEDSSIYLCSVGQNYGYTFGSGTRLTVV.